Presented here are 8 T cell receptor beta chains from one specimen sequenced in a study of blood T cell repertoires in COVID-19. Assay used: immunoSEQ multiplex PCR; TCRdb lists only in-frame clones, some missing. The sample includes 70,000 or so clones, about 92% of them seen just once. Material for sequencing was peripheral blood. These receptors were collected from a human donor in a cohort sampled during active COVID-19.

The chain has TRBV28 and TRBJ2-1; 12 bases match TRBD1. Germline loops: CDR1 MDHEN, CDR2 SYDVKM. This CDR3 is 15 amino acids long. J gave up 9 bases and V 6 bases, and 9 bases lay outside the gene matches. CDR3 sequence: CASSSGTGGAGEQFF. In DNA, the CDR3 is TGTGCCAGCAGCTCCGGGACAGGGGGCGCGGGTGAGCAGTTCTTC. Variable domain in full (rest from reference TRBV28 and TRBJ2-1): DVKVTQSSRYLVKRTGEKVFLECVQDMDHENMFWYRQDPGLGLRLIYFSYDVKMKEKGDIPEGYSVSREKKERFSLILESASTNQTSMYLCASSSGTGGAGEQFFGPGTRLTVL.

As DNA, the CDR3 is TGTGCCAGCAGTGAAGCGCAGGGAAGCTCCTATAATTCACCCCTCCACTTT. This gives the protein CASSEAQGSSYNSPLHF. V gene TRBV6-1 combines with J gene TRBJ1-6, with D perhaps TRBD1 (5 bases). The CDR3 runs to 17 residues. Trimming stripped 0 bases from V and 0 bases from J, with 9 bases between. Looked up from germline, CDR1 is MNHNS and CDR2 is SASEGT.

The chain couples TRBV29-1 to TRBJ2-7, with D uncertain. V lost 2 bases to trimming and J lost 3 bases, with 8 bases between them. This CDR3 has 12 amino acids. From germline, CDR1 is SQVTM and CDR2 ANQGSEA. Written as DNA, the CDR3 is TGCAGCGTTGAAACCTCGGGCTACGAGCAGTACTTC. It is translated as CSVETSGYEQYF.

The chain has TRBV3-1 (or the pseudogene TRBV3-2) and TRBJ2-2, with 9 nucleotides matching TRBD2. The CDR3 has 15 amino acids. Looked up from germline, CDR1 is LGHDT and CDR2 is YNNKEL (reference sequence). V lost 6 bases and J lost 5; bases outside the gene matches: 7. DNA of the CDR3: TGTGCCAGCAGTCACCCGGGACTAGCAACCGGGGAGCTGTTTTTT. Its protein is CASSHPGLATGELFF.

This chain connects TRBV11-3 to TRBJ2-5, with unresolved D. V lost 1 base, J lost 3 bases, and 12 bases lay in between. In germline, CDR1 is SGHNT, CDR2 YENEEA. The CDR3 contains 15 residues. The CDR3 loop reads CASSLGDTNEETQYF. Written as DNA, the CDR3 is TGTGCCAGCAGCTTAGGAGATACTAACGAAGAGACCCAGTACTTC.

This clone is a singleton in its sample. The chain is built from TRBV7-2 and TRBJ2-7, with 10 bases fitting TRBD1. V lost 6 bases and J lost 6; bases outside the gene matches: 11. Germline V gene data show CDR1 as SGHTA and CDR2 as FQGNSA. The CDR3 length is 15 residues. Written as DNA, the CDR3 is TGTGCCAGCAGTCTCGACAGGGGGCAAGGGGGCGAGCAGTACTTC. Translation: CASSLDRGQGGEQYF.

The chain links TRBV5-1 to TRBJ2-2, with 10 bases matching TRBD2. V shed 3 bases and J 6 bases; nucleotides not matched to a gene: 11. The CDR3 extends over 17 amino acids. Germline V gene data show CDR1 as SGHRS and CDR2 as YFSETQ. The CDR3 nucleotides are TGCGCCAGCAGCTCCCTCTTAGCGGGAGGTGCGTCCGGGGAGCTGTTTTTT. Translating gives CASSSLLAGGASGELFF.

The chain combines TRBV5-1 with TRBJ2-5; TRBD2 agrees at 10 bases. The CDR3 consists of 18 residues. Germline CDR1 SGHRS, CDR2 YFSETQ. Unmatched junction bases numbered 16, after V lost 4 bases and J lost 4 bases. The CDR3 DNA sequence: TGCGCCAGCAGCCGAATGGCCCCTAGCGGGAGATTGGGAGAGACCCAGTACTTC. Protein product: CASSRMAPSGRLGETQYF. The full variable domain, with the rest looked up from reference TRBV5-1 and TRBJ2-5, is KAGVTQTPRYLIKTRGQQVTLSCSPISGHRSVSWYQQTPGQGLQFLFEYFSETQRNKGNFPGRFSGRQFSNSRSEMNVSTLELGDSALYLCASSRMAPSGRLGETQYFGPGTRLLVL.